A selection of T cell receptor beta chains follows, all from one sample in a study of T cell repertoires in ileal Crohn's disease. Measured with immunoSEQ multiplex PCR; TCRdb has only the in-frame clones, and not every one. The table records roughly 5,200 clones, 87% of them present only once. The specimen was ileal tissue. The source of these receptors is an adult with Crohn's disease. Each CDR3 is given with its conserved first and last residue. A D gene is named only where the DNA matches it firmly. Some rows mark clone size as missing; the rest say once, few, many or name a class of expanded clone.

J: TRBJ2-5
size: .
D: .
V: TRBV7-2
CDR3: CASSLTGQGVGETQYF
DNA: TGTGCCAGCAGCTTAACGGGGCAGGGAGTGGGGGAGACCCAGTACTTC

J: TRBJ2-2
size: .
D: .
V: TRBV6-6
CDR3: CASSYAGGGGELFF
DNA: TGTGCCAGCAGTTACGCAGGGGGGGGCGGGGAGCTGTTTTTT

J: TRBJ2-1
size: .
D: .
V: TRBV4-1
CDR3: CASSQDQTVSSYNEQFF
DNA: TGCGCCAGCAGCCAAGATCAAACCGTGAGCTCCTACAATGAGCAGTTCTTC

J: TRBJ1-3
size: once
D: .
V: TRBV18
CDR3: CASSPRGTLSGNTIYF
DNA: TGTGCCAGCTCACCAAGGGGGACACTCTCTGGAAACACCATATATTTT

J: TRBJ2-1
size: .
D: .
V: TRBV4-3
CDR3: CASSLSSGEFYNEQFF
DNA: TGCGCCAGCAGCCTTTCATCGGGGGAATTCTACAATGAGCAGTTCTTC

J: TRBJ2-3
size: .
D: .
V: TRBV9
CDR3: CASSVVGGTTDTQYF
DNA: TGTGCCAGCAGCGTAGTGGGCGGAACCACAGATACGCAGTATTTT

J: TRBJ2-3
size: .
D: .
V: TRBV5-1
CDR3: CASSFRDTDTQYF
DNA: TGCGCCAGCAGCTTTCGGGACACAGATACGCAGTATTTT

J: TRBJ1-6
size: .
D: TRBD1
V: TRBV4-1
CDR3: CASSQGRPSGQGIWGHNSPLHF
DNA: TGCGCCAGCAGCCAAGGGCGCCCATCGGGACAGGGCATTTGGGGGCATAATTCACCCCTCCACTTT

J: TRBJ2-5
size: .
D: .
V: TRBV7-8
CDR3: CASSLKSPGASREQYF
DNA: TGTGCCAGCAGCTTGAAGTCACCTGGTGCTAGTCGGGAGCAGTACTTC

J: TRBJ2-5
size: .
D: TRBD2
V: TRBV30
CDR3: CAWGGDAGALLTQYF
DNA: TGTGCCTGGGGGGGGGATGCGGGAGCCCTATTGACCCAGTACTTC

J: TRBJ1-1
size: .
D: .
V: TRBV30
CDR3: CAGGKGRNTEAFF
DNA: TGTGCCGGAGGCAAGGGACGCAACACTGAAGCTTTCTTT

J: TRBJ2-2
size: .
D: .
V: TRBV5-1
CDR3: CASSLETGVNTGELFF
DNA: TGCGCCAGCAGCTTGGAGACTGGGGTAAACACCGGGGAGCTGTTTTTT

J: TRBJ2-7
size: .
D: .
V: TRBV5-1
CDR3: CASSTGGPTYEQYF
DNA: TGCGCCAGCAGTACCGGGGGTCCGACCTACGAGCAGTACTTC

J: TRBJ1-3
size: .
D: .
V: TRBV5-1
CDR3: CASSVMQGLTGNTIYF
DNA: TGCGCCAGCAGCGTGATGCAGGGTTTAACTGGAAACACCATATATTTT

J: TRBJ2-5
size: once
D: .
V: TRBV27
CDR3: CASSLVGGETQYF
DNA: TGTGCCAGCAGTTTAGTCGGGGGAGAGACCCAGTACTTC

J: TRBJ1-5
size: .
D: .
V: TRBV18
CDR3: CASSPGRKPGQLNQPQHF
DNA: TGTGCCAGCTCACCAGGCAGGAAACCAGGGCAACTCAATCAGCCCCAGCATTTT

J: TRBJ1-1
size: .
D: .
V: TRBV14
CDR3: CASSQALQNTEAFF
DNA: TGTGCCAGCAGCCAAGCTTTACAGAACACTGAAGCTTTCTTT

J: TRBJ1-5
size: few
D: .
V: TRBV6-5
CDR3: CASSLQLPPQHF
DNA: TGTGCCAGCAGCTTACAGTTACCGCCCCAGCATTTT

J: TRBJ2-7
size: .
D: TRBD1
V: TRBV7-8
CDR3: CASSWTGGSYEQYF
DNA: TGTGCCAGCAGCTGGACAGGGGGCTCCTACGAGCAGTACTTC

J: TRBJ1-1
size: once
D: .
V: TRBV18
CDR3: CASSPNGGLNPEAFF
DNA: TGTGCCAGCTCACCGAACGGGGGGCTAAACCCTGAAGCTTTCTTT

J: TRBJ1-4
size: .
D: .
V: TRBV28
CDR3: CASSLRQGSEKLFF
DNA: TGTGCCAGCAGTTTGAGGCAGGGGAGCGAAAAACTGTTTTTT

J: TRBJ2-1
size: .
D: TRBD2
V: TRBV29-1
CDR3: CSVVPTSGGAFKQFF
DNA: TGCAGCGTTGTCCCGACTAGCGGGGGGGCCTTTAAGCAGTTCTTC

J: TRBJ1-6
size: .
D: TRBD1
V: TRBV5-5
CDR3: CASHSHWGQGNSPLHF
DNA: TGTGCCAGTCACTCTCACTGGGGACAGGGTAATTCACCCCTCCACTTT

J: TRBJ2-1
size: .
D: TRBD2
V: TRBV27
CDR3: CASRLTLAGVNNEQFF
DNA: TGTGCCAGCAGACTCACACTAGCGGGAGTAAACAATGAGCAGTTCTTC

J: TRBJ1-5
size: .
D: TRBD1
V: TRBV5-5
CDR3: CASSLASGGSQPQHF
DNA: TGTGCCAGCAGCTTGGCCTCAGGGGGCAGTCAGCCCCAGCATTTT

J: TRBJ1-5
size: .
D: .
V: TRBV30
CDR3: CAWSVGLSNQPQHF
DNA: TGTGCCTGGAGTGTAGGGCTGAGCAATCAGCCCCAGCATTTT

J: TRBJ2-5
size: .
D: TRBD2
V: TRBV7-9
CDR3: CASSYQGGSHQETQYF
DNA: TGTGCCAGCAGCTACCAGGGAGGGAGTCACCAAGAGACCCAGTACTTC

J: TRBJ2-3
size: .
D: TRBD2
V: TRBV15
CDR3: CATSRRAGVTDTQYF
DNA: TGTGCCACCAGCAGGAGAGCGGGAGTTACAGATACGCAGTATTTT

J: TRBJ2-1
size: .
D: TRBD2
V: TRBV7-6
CDR3: CASSLGTSGSTEQFF
DNA: TGTGCCAGCAGCTTAGGAACTAGCGGGAGTACTGAGCAGTTCTTC

J: TRBJ2-5
size: .
D: TRBD1
V: TRBV5-4
CDR3: CASSLEGRVIQGEKYF
DNA: TGTGCCAGCAGCTTGGAAGGTCGGGTGATCCAGGGGGAAAAGTACTTC

J: TRBJ2-7
size: .
D: .
V: TRBV6-6
CDR3: CASRPHGVGEQYF
DNA: TGTGCCAGCAGACCACATGGGGTCGGCGAGCAGTACTTC

J: TRBJ1-2
size: few
D: .
V: TRBV5-8
CDR3: CASSLVVESYGYTF
DNA: TGTGCCAGCAGCCTGGTCGTGGAAAGCTATGGCTACACCTTC

J: TRBJ2-7
size: .
D: TRBD2
V: TRBV7-6
CDR3: CASSLGGVSEQYF
DNA: TGTGCCAGCAGCTTGGGGGGGGTTTCCGAGCAGTACTTC

J: TRBJ2-1
size: .
D: .
V: TRBV28
CDR3: CASSPPLRGEQFF
DNA: TGTGCCAGCAGTCCCCCCTTACGCGGTGAGCAGTTCTTC

J: TRBJ1-6
size: .
D: .
V: TRBV5-1
CDR3: CASSKRGGDYNSPLHF
DNA: TGCGCCAGCAGTAAGAGGGGGGGAGACTATAATTCACCCCTCCACTTT

J: TRBJ1-1
size: .
D: .
V: TRBV2
CDR3: CASKGRSNTEAFF
DNA: TGTGCCAGCAAGGGACGGTCGAACACTGAAGCTTTCTTT

J: TRBJ1-1
size: .
D: .
V: TRBV5-1
CDR3: CASSLEVNTEAFF
DNA: TGCGCCAGCAGCTTGGAAGTGAACACTGAAGCTTTCTTT

J: TRBJ2-7
size: .
D: TRBD1
V: TRBV7-2
CDR3: CASSPGTGLYEQYF
DNA: TGTGCCAGCAGCCCCGGGACAGGGCTCTACGAGCAGTACTTC

J: TRBJ2-7
size: .
D: .
V: TRBV6-1
CDR3: CASSDTRDEQYF
DNA: TGTGCCAGCAGTGATACGCGTGACGAGCAGTACTTC

J: TRBJ2-1
size: .
D: .
V: TRBV7-9
CDR3: CASSLRGSSGNSEQFF
DNA: TGTGCCAGCAGCTTGAGGGGAAGTAGCGGAAACAGTGAGCAGTTCTTC

J: TRBJ2-5
size: .
D: TRBD1
V: TRBV2
CDR3: CASSNRGREETQYF
DNA: TGTGCCAGCAGTAACAGGGGGCGAGAAGAGACCCAGTACTTC

J: TRBJ1-3
size: .
D: TRBD1
V: TRBV5-6
CDR3: CASSGRTGNTIYF
DNA: TGTGCCAGCAGCGGACGGACAGGAAATACCATATATTTT

J: TRBJ2-2
size: .
D: TRBD2
V: TRBV12-5
CDR3: CASAYLLAGGTTGELFF
DNA: TGTGCTAGTGCCTACCTGTTAGCGGGAGGAACCACCGGGGAGCTGTTTTTT

J: TRBJ1-2
size: .
D: .
V: TRBV29-1
CDR3: CSVKNLNYGYTF
DNA: TGCAGCGTTAAAAATCTTAACTACGGCTACACCTTC

J: TRBJ1-5
size: .
D: .
V: TRBV28
CDR3: CASSSDSISNQPQHF
DNA: TGTGCCAGCAGTTCGGACAGCATTAGCAATCAGCCCCAGCATTTT

J: TRBJ2-3
size: .
D: .
V: TRBV4-3
CDR3: CASSQEVRTDTQYF
DNA: TGCGCCAGCAGCCAAGAGGTTAGGACAGATACGCAGTATTTT

J: TRBJ2-7
size: .
D: .
V: TRBV29-1
CDR3: CSVEGGDNYEQYF
DNA: TGCAGCGTTGAAGGGGGGGACAACTACGAGCAGTACTTC

J: TRBJ1-2
size: .
D: TRBD1
V: TRBV6-6
CDR3: CASSYPSGGSNGYTF
DNA: TGTGCCAGCAGTTACCCTTCAGGGGGCTCGAATGGCTACACCTTC

J: TRBJ2-7
size: .
D: .
V: TRBV6-1
CDR3: CASSVQTHYEQYF
DNA: TGTGCCAGCAGTGTGCAGACACACTACGAGCAGTACTTC

J: TRBJ1-2
size: .
D: TRBD1
V: TRBV5-1
CDR3: CASSWKGQLYGYTF
DNA: TGCGCCAGCAGCTGGAAGGGACAGCTCTATGGCTACACCTTC

J: TRBJ1-1
size: .
D: TRBD1
V: TRBV27
CDR3: CASSFSTGWEAFF
DNA: TGTGCCAGCAGTTTCTCGACAGGGTGGGAAGCTTTCTTT